This TCR beta chain was recovered during a study of blood T cells in healthy people across ages. This clonotype was counted a single time. This may be a read error, as it is one base from a much larger clone. A J-beta primer mix and a sample-barcoded 5' primer were used in a second PCR of about 7 to 12 cycles. One entry per CDR3 protein, called by TCRdb with MiXCR from the 5' RACE reads. The data contain some 1.6 million distinct CDR3 sequences, about 35% of them seen just once; the ten biggest clones take up approximately 10%. Germline V gene lookup returns CDR1 DFQATT and CDR2 SNEGSKA (reference sequence). V was trimmed by 8 bases and J by 1 base, leaving 21 bases between them. The CDR3 consists of 15 residues.

The source is a woman aged 25 to 45 in good health. Sequencing input: blood. The J gene is TRBJ2-7, the V gene TRBV20-1; the D gene is possibly TRBD2 (6 bases). The CDR3 sequence: CSSRDRRGSSYEQYF. The CDR3 region has the DNA TGCAGTTCCAGAGATCGGAGGGGTTCATCCTACGAGCAGTACTTC.